These 16 T cell receptor beta chains were sequenced from one sample in a study of CD8 T cells in Susac syndrome. With random hexamers, reverse transcription was performed on roughly 0.45 to 1 ug of RNA. Using its own MiXCR run on the immunoSEQ multiplex PCR reads, TCRdb lists one record per CDR3 protein. The sample includes 400,000 or so distinct CDR3 sequences, more than 80% of them seen just once. Sequencing used CD8+ T cells from PBMCs. The receptors derive from a human donor with multiple sclerosis.

The rearrangement uses TRBV9 and TRBJ2-2; D remains unclear. V lost 3 bases and J 0 bases, leaving 12 bases between the germline ends. CDR3 length equals 16 residues. CDR1 and CDR2 (germline): SGDLS, YYNGEE. CDR3: CASSGFGSPNTGELFF. Written as DNA, the CDR3 is TGTGCCAGCAGCGGGTTCGGCAGCCCGAACACCGGGGAGCTGTTTTTT.

CDR3 region: CAIRAEINTEAFF. The CDR3 region has the DNA TGTGCCATAAGGGCCGAGATAAACACTGAAGCTTTCTTT. The chain is built from TRBV6-5 and TRBJ1-1; D ambiguous. CDR1 and CDR2 (germline): MNHEY, SVGAGI. Trimming stripped 10 bases from V and 2 bases from J, with 14 bases between. This CDR3 region has 13 residues.

This clonotype was recorded once. This chain links TRBV5-1 with TRBJ2-3, with D unclear. Germline assignment: CDR1 SGHRS and CDR2 YFSETQ. V was shortened by 0 bases and J by 3 bases, with 8 bases between the two germline ends. The CDR3 extends over 14 amino acids. The CDR3 reads CASSLEMATDTQYF. DNA for the CDR3: TGCGCCAGCAGCTTGGAGATGGCTACAGATACGCAGTATTTT.

The chain links TRBV27 to TRBJ1-3; D is perhaps TRBD1 (5 bases). From germline, CDR1 is MNHEY and CDR2 SMNVEV (reference sequence). The CDR3 runs to 15 residues. V was pared by 5 bases and J by 2 bases, with 13 bases between. The CDR3 here is CASSPTGPTGNTIYF. The CDR3 DNA reads as TGTGCCAGCAGTCCTACAGGACCCACTGGAAACACCATATATTTT.

J is TRBJ2-7 and V is TRBV7-6; D perhaps matches TRBD1 (5 bases). V lost 5 bases and J lost 3, with 11 bases in between. The CDR3 runs to 13 residues. Germline lookup yields CDR1 SGHVS and CDR2 FNYEAQ. CDR3 nucleotides: TGTGCCAGCAGCCCAAACGGACACTACGAGCAGTACTTC. Encoded protein: CASSPNGHYEQYF.

This clonotype was picked up one time. The conserved closing phenylalanine or tryptophan is absent in this CDR3, likely reflecting a read error. This chain connects TRBV5-1 to TRBJ1-2; D may be TRBD1 (6 bases). Looked up from germline, CDR1 is SGHRS and CDR2 is YFSETQ. The CDR3 loop spans 14 amino acids. Trimming cost V 1 base and J 6 bases, with 13 bases left between them. The CDR3 sequence is CASSLLSAGDGYTL. The CDR3 coding sequence is TGCGCCAGCAGCTTGCTATCCGCAGGGGATGGCTACACCCTC.

The chain recombines TRBV12-3 or TRBV12-4 with TRBJ2-3; D may be TRBD1 (6 bases). The V end lost 1 base, the J end lost 2 bases, and 13 bases lay between the germline ends. This CDR3 contains 16 residues. The chain's CDR3 is CASSLVGTTSTDTQYF. The CDR3 DNA reads as TGTGCCAGCAGTTTAGTGGGGACAACCTCCACAGATACGCAGTATTTT.

The chain uses TRBV10-3 and TRBJ1-2; TRBD1 matches at 9 bases. V shed 2 bases, J shed 5 bases, and the junction held 12 bases outside the gene matches. CDR3 length: 17 residues. Germline CDR1 reads ENHRY; CDR2 reads SYGVKD. CDR3 bases: TGTGCCATCAGTGAGGAAGCTCTCGGGACAGGGCTTTATGGCTACACCTTC. Its protein product is CAISEEALGTGLYGYTF.

This clonotype was recorded a few times. V gene TRBV5-1 combines with J gene TRBJ2-7; TRBD1 agrees at 9 bases. There are 14 residues in the CDR3. Germline CDR1 SGHRS, CDR2 YFSETQ. With V trimmed by 4 bases and J by 5 bases, 7 bases remained unmatched. The CDR3 here is CASSSGTGIHEQYF. The CDR3 DNA follows: TGCGCCAGCAGCAGCGGGACAGGGATCCACGAGCAGTACTTC.

The chain joins TRBV25-1 to TRBJ1-1, with TRBD1 matching over 9 bases. The V gene end was trimmed by 10 bases and the J gene end by 4 bases; junction bases not matched to a gene: 7. The germline V gene encodes CDR1 MGHDK and CDR2 SYGVNS. The CDR3 runs to 13 residues. In DNA, the CDR3 is TGTGCCACACTACAGGGGGCAGGCACTGAAGCTTTCTTT. Translating it yields CATLQGAGTEAFF.

This rearrangement joins TRBV7-6 to TRBJ2-7; 7 bases match TRBD1. V lost 4 bases, J lost 6 bases, and 15 bases stayed unmatched. This CDR3 is 16 amino acids long. Germline CDR1 and CDR2: SGHVS and FNYEAQ. The CDR3 DNA follows: TGTGCCAGCAGCTCGATCGACAGGGACCCCTACGGCGAGCAGTACTTC. Translating it yields CASSSIDRDPYGEQYF. Drawing the rest from reference TRBV7-6 and TRBJ2-7, the complete variable domain is GAGVSQSPRYKVTKRGQDVALRCDPISGHVSLYWYRQALGQGPEFLTYFNYEAQQDKSGLPNDRFSAERPEGSISTLTIQRTEQRDSAMYRCASSSIDRDPYGEQYFGPGTRLTVT.

The rearrangement uses TRBV10-2 and TRBJ1-1; 8 bases match TRBD1. The CDR3 has 17 residues. The J segment lost 0 bases and the V segment lost 3 bases, leaving 9 bases of the junction unmatched. Per the germline V gene, CDR1 is WSHSY and CDR2 is SAAADI. DNA of the CDR3: TGCGCCAGCAGTGATTACATTCAACAGGGGGTGAACACTGAAGCTTTCTTT. Protein: CASSDYIQQGVNTEAFF.

The chain joins TRBV5-4 to TRBJ2-1; the D gene is possibly TRBD1 (7 bases). This CDR3 has 15 amino acids. Germline V gene data show CDR1 as SGHNT and CDR2 as YYREEE (reference sequence). The V gene lost 6 bases and the J gene lost 8 bases, with 21 bases spanning the gap. This CDR3 is CASTDSRGAVDEQFF. The CDR3 DNA reads TGTGCCAGCACCGATTCCAGGGGGGCCGTCGATGAGCAGTTCTTC.

The chain employs TRBV2 and TRBJ1-5, with D unclear. Trimming shortened V by 1 base and J by 8 bases, and 12 bases separated the two germline ends. Germline assignment: CDR1 SNHLY and CDR2 FYNNEI. The CDR3 extends over 14 amino acids. CDR3 nucleotides: TGTGCCAGCAGTGAAGGAGACCCCATGAAGCCCCAGCATTTT. Translating gives CASSEGDPMKPQHF.

The chain joins TRBV4-1 to TRBJ2-3, with 13 positions matching TRBD2. V gave up 4 bases and J gave up 5 bases; unmatched junction bases: 9. This CDR3 has 17 amino acids. CDR1 is MGHRA and CDR2 is YSYEKL in the germline V gene. The DNA for the CDR3 is TGCGCCAGCAGCCCCCGAACTAGCGGGGGGGCCCAAGATACGCAGTATTTT. Translating it yields CASSPRTSGGAQDTQYF.

This rearrangement joins TRBV9 to TRBJ2-1; D unclear. Germline lookup yields CDR1 SGDLS and CDR2 YYNGEE. The length of the CDR3 is 13 residues. V gave up 1 base and J gave up 7 bases, with 9 bases separating them. The CDR3 DNA reads as TGTGCCAGCAGCGTATATCCGGCAAATGAGCAGTTCTTC. The encoded protein is CASSVYPANEQFF.